Listed below are T cell receptor beta chains from one sample, sequenced in a study of blood T cells in healthy people across ages. TCRdb recomputed calls from the 5' RACE reads with MiXCR, one row per CDR3 protein. This table has around 1.5 million distinct CDR3 sequences, 42% appearing once. Sequencing was performed on blood. These receptors all come from a woman aged 18-29 years in good health. The CDR3 runs from the conserved cysteine through the conserved F or W. The order of the fields is D gene, V gene, J gene, clone size, CDR3 DNA, CDR3 protein. D genes are given only for firm matches. Size is omitted from some rows. Given values are once, few, many or a class for expanded clones.

D: TRBD2
V: TRBV12-3/TRBV12-4
J: TRBJ2-3
size: NA
DNA: TGTGCCAGCAGTACCCCATGGCTAGCGGCTACCGACCATAGCACAGATACGCAGTATTTT
CDR3: CASSTPWLAATDHSTDTQYF

D: NA
V: TRBV4-2
J: TRBJ2-1
size: few
DNA: TGTGCCAGCAGCCAAGCGGGAGTCAGTAGGAATGAGCAGTTCTTC
CDR3: CASSQAGVSRNEQFF

D: TRBD2
V: TRBV12-3/TRBV12-4
J: TRBJ2-1
size: NA
DNA: TGTGCCACAGGGACTAGCGGGAGGTATGAGCAGTTCTTC
CDR3: CATGTSGRYEQFF

D: TRBD1
V: TRBV7-9
J: TRBJ1-2
size: NA
DNA: TGTGCCAGCAGCTCCGACAGGGAGTACTATGGCTACACCTTC
CDR3: CASSSDREYYGYTF

D: TRBD2
V: TRBV4-1
J: TRBJ2-1
size: many
DNA: TGCGCCAGCAGCCATGGACTAGCGGGAGATGAGCAGTTCTTC
CDR3: CASSHGLAGDEQFF

D: TRBD2
V: TRBV10-2
J: TRBJ2-6
size: few
DNA: TGCGCCAGTTTAGCGGGAGGTAGTGGGGCCAACGTCCTGACTTTC
CDR3: CASLAGGSGANVLTF

D: NA
V: TRBV4-1
J: TRBJ2-2
size: NA
DNA: TGCGCCAGCAGGACGCCTGGGGGGACCGGGGAGCTGTTTTTT
CDR3: CASRTPGGTGELFF

D: NA
V: TRBV7-2
J: TRBJ2-1
size: NA
DNA: TGTGCCAGCAGCCCGACGGGATTCTCGAAACTTAATGAGCAGTTCTTC
CDR3: CASSPTGFSKLNEQFF

D: NA
V: TRBV30
J: TRBJ2-7
size: few
DNA: TGTGCCTGGAGTCCCCAGGGAGGACCCTACGAGCAGTACTTC
CDR3: CAWSPQGGPYEQYF

D: TRBD1
V: TRBV5-1
J: TRBJ1-1
size: many
DNA: TGTGCCAGCAGCCCTCGGACAGGCGGGACTGAAGCTTTCTTT
CDR3: CASSPRTGGTEAFF

D: NA
V: TRBV27
J: TRBJ2-1
size: few
DNA: TGTGCCAGCAGTTTGGGGCCCGGGGACTACAATGAGCAGTTCTTC
CDR3: CASSLGPGDYNEQFF

D: NA
V: TRBV3-1
J: TRBJ2-1
size: NA
DNA: TGTGCCAGCAGCCAATTAGATATCGCGGGTGAGCAGTTCTTC
CDR3: CASSQLDIAGEQFF

D: NA
V: TRBV6-6
J: TRBJ1-3
size: NA
DNA: TGTGCCAGCAGCCCAGGGACTTACGGAAACACCATATATTTT
CDR3: CASSPGTYGNTIYF

D: NA
V: TRBV12-3/TRBV12-4
J: TRBJ2-7
size: few
DNA: TGTGCCAGCAGTCCGCCTATATTCTCCTACGAGCAGTACTTC
CDR3: CASSPPIFSYEQYF

D: NA
V: TRBV20-1
J: TRBJ1-2
size: NA
DNA: TGCAGTGCTAGTCGGCAGGGAGCTTATGGCTACACCTTC
CDR3: CSASRQGAYGYTF

D: NA
V: TRBV21-1
J: TRBJ1-1
size: NA
DNA: TGTGCCAGCAGCAAAAGTCTGAACACTGAAGCTTTCTTT
CDR3: CASSKSLNTEAFF

D: NA
V: TRBV28
J: TRBJ1-4
size: few
DNA: TGTGCCAGCAGTCCCCCGGGGGGGGATGAAAAACTGTTTTTT
CDR3: CASSPPGGDEKLFF

D: NA
V: TRBV29-1
J: TRBJ2-1
size: NA
DNA: TGCAGCGTTGTTCCCCGGCGGCTAGTGAGTAGGAATGAGCAGTTCTTC
CDR3: CSVVPRRLVSRNEQFF

D: NA
V: TRBV4-1
J: TRBJ1-2
size: few
DNA: TGCGCCAGCAGCCAGGTCGAAGGTCGCGGAAACTATGGCTACACCTTC
CDR3: CASSQVEGRGNYGYTF

D: NA
V: TRBV20-1
J: TRBJ1-2
size: NA
DNA: TGCAGTGCCGAAGGAGGGGCCTATGGCTACACCTTC
CDR3: CSAEGGAYGYTF

D: TRBD2
V: TRBV20-1
J: TRBJ2-5
size: few
DNA: TGCAGTGCTAGAGATCCCAGCGGGGGAATCCAAGAGACCCAGTACTTC
CDR3: CSARDPSGGIQETQYF

D: TRBD1
V: TRBV25-1
J: TRBJ1-1
size: few
DNA: TGTGCCAGCAGTGAATTGGGACAGGGAGACACTGAAGCTTTCTTT
CDR3: CASSELGQGDTEAFF

D: NA
V: TRBV2
J: TRBJ1-5
size: NA
DNA: TGTGCCAGCAGCGGGACGACTCCCCAGCATTTT
CDR3: CASSGTTPQHF

D: NA
V: TRBV24-1
J: TRBJ1-1
size: NA
DNA: TGTGCCACCAGACCACAGGGTTTGGGCACTGAAGCTTTCTTT
CDR3: CATRPQGLGTEAFF

D: NA
V: TRBV29-1
J: TRBJ2-1
size: once
DNA: TGCAGTGTTGGGCTTTCTGGGACCAACCACAATGAGCAGTTCTTC
CDR3: CSVGLSGTNHNEQFF

D: NA
V: TRBV5-5
J: TRBJ2-2
size: few
DNA: TGTGCCAGCAGCTTGAAACCGAGGGACACCGGGGAGCTGTTTTTT
CDR3: CASSLKPRDTGELFF

D: NA
V: TRBV9
J: TRBJ2-5
size: NA
DNA: TGTGCCAGCAGCGGAGCAGGGATGGAGGCCCAGTACTTC
CDR3: CASSGAGMEAQYF

D: NA
V: TRBV12-3/TRBV12-4
J: TRBJ1-1
size: NA
DNA: TGTGCCAGCGCAGAGATGAACACTGAAGCTTTCTTT
CDR3: CASAEMNTEAFF

D: NA
V: TRBV6-6
J: TRBJ2-7
size: NA
DNA: TGTGCCAGCAGTTACTCGGCGGGCGCAGGGAACGAGCAGTACTTC
CDR3: CASSYSAGAGNEQYF

D: NA
V: TRBV10-3
J: TRBJ2-1
size: NA
DNA: TGTGCCATCAGTGAGCGGCGGAACGGGCAGTTCTTC
CDR3: CAISERRNGQFF

D: TRBD1
V: TRBV3-1
J: TRBJ2-7
size: few
DNA: TGTGCCAGCAGCCAAGACTCGGGACAGGCAGTGCAGTACTTC
CDR3: CASSQDSGQAVQYF